The rows below give T cell receptor beta chains drawn from one sample of a study of T cell responses to AZD1222 COVID-19 vaccine. The protocol was immunoSEQ multiplex PCR, while the TCRdb copy is restricted to in-frame clones and leaves out a portion. The table has roughly 97,000 clones, over 75% seen once. Sequenced material: peripheral blood, taken on day 0 of AZD1222 vaccination. The receptor source for this set is an adult in good health. CDR3s include the opening cysteine and the closing phenylalanine or tryptophan. D genes are given only for firm matches.

V gene: TRBV7-2
J gene: TRBJ1-4
D gene: NA
CDR3 DNA: TGTGCCAGCAGCTTTGGTGCTTACAATGAAAAACTGTTTTTT
CDR3 protein: CASSFGAYNEKLFF

V gene: TRBV23-1
J gene: TRBJ2-5
D gene: TRBD1
CDR3 DNA: TGCGCCAGCAGTTCGGGACAGGGCTTGGAAGAGACCCAGTACTTC
CDR3 protein: CASSSGQGLEETQYF

V gene: TRBV5-6
J gene: TRBJ2-7
D gene: TRBD1
CDR3 DNA: TGTGCCAGCAGCGGGTCCGGGACAGGGTGGTACGAGCAGTACTTC
CDR3 protein: CASSGSGTGWYEQYF

V gene: TRBV5-1
J gene: TRBJ1-3
D gene: TRBD1
CDR3 DNA: TGCGCCAGCAGCTCAATGACAGGGTTCTCTGGAAACACCATATATTTT
CDR3 protein: CASSSMTGFSGNTIYF

V gene: TRBV6-5
J gene: TRBJ1-1
D gene: NA
CDR3 DNA: TGTGCCAGCAGTTACAACGAGAACACTGAAGCTTTCTTT
CDR3 protein: CASSYNENTEAFF

V gene: TRBV7-2
J gene: TRBJ1-5
D gene: NA
CDR3 DNA: TGTGCCAGCAGCCTGGAACTCGGCGGGGTCGGTCAGCCCCAGCATTTT
CDR3 protein: CASSLELGGVGQPQHF

V gene: TRBV20-1
J gene: TRBJ1-2
D gene: NA
CDR3 DNA: TGCAGTGCTAGTCGAGGGACGGGGTATGGCTACACCTTC
CDR3 protein: CSASRGTGYGYTF

V gene: TRBV6-2/TRBV6-3
J gene: TRBJ1-1
D gene: NA
CDR3 DNA: TGTGCCAGCAGTCACAGGGCTAACACTGAAGCTTTCTTT
CDR3 protein: CASSHRANTEAFF

V gene: TRBV5-4
J gene: TRBJ2-6
D gene: NA
CDR3 DNA: TGTGCCAGCAGCTTAGGTGGGGTCGGGGCCAACGTCCTGACTTTC
CDR3 protein: CASSLGGVGANVLTF

V gene: TRBV6-2/TRBV6-3
J gene: TRBJ1-2
D gene: TRBD1
CDR3 DNA: TGTGCCAGCAGCAAGACAGGGATTGGTTATGGCTACACCTTC
CDR3 protein: CASSKTGIGYGYTF

V gene: TRBV19
J gene: TRBJ2-3
D gene: TRBD1
CDR3 DNA: TGTGCCAGTAGTAGCCGGGACAGAGTATACACAGATACGCAGTATTTT
CDR3 protein: CASSSRDRVYTDTQYF

V gene: TRBV6-5
J gene: TRBJ1-2
D gene: NA
CDR3 DNA: TGTGCCAGCAGTTACTCGCACGGACCCTATGGCTACACCTTC
CDR3 protein: CASSYSHGPYGYTF